The present T cell receptor beta chain was sequenced within a study of blood T cell repertoires in COVID-19. About the research overall: Donors in the United States, Italy and Spain gave samples during acute or convalescent COVID-19. T cells, B-cell-depleted T cells, or PBMCs provided the cDNA or gDNA that served as material.

CDR1 is SGHRS and CDR2 is YFSETQ in the germline V gene. This CDR3 is built from 15 residues. V was pared by 5 bases and J by 8 bases, with 20 bases between. As handled by the study authors: Reference gene primer amplification yielded estimated nucleated cell counts. Generated by immunoSEQ multiplex PCR, the TCRdb table keeps only in-frame clones and is missing some. The V and J calls and clone size come from that table; D and trimming were worked out from the DNA. The data show around 260,000 clones, roughly 89% seen once. The TCR sequence derives from a man younger than 40 with acute or convalescent COVID-19. Material: peripheral blood. V gene TRBV5-1 combines with J gene TRBJ2-1; D might be TRBD1 (6 bases). The CDR3 sequence: CASSLDVGAQDEQFF. The CDR3 DNA reads as TGCGCCAGCAGTCTCGACGTGGGGGCTCAGGATGAGCAGTTCTTC.